Below are 10 T cell receptor beta chains sequenced from a single sample in a study of shared clonotypes between healthy human individuals. Measured with immunoSEQ multiplex PCR; TCRdb has only the in-frame clones, and not every one. In the table there are some 2,000,000 clones, about 95% of which are singletons. Sequencing was carried out using naive CD4+ T cells sorted from blood. Documented subset: CD45RA+ positively selected. Receptors originate from a man between 18 and 35 years old in good health.

In the case of this clone: Other DNA sequences in the sample encode the same CDR3. The J gene is TRBJ2-3, the V gene TRBV6-5; D may be TRBD2 (5 bases). Germline V gives CDR1 MNHEY, CDR2 SVGAGI. This CDR3 spans 13 amino acids. Deletions cut 6 bases from V and 0 bases from J, with 7 bases between. The CDR3 reads CASSRTSTDTQYF. The CDR3 DNA follows: TGTGCCAGCAGCCGGACTAGCACAGATACGCAGTATTTT.

With regard to this clone: Other DNA sequences in this sample translate to the same CDR3. The rearrangement uses TRBV6-5 and TRBJ2-2; D unresolved. Germline lookup yields CDR1 MNHEY and CDR2 SVGAGI. The CDR3 covers 11 residues. V lost 6 bases to trimming and J lost 6 bases, with 5 bases between them. In nucleotides, the CDR3 is TGTGCCAGCAGCCGACCCGGGGAGCTGTTTTTT. Translating gives CASSRPGELFF.

The chain recombines TRBV6-5 with TRBJ2-7, with unresolved D. This CDR3 spans 13 amino acids. The germline V gene encodes CDR1 MNHEY and CDR2 SVGAGI. The V gene lost 5 bases and the J gene lost 2 bases, with 10 bases spanning the gap. The CDR3 DNA sequence: TGTGCCAGCAGTAAAAGATCCCCCTACGAGCAGTACTTC. It encodes CASSKRSPYEQYF.

The V and J genes are TRBV2 and TRBJ1-2; possibly TRBD1 for D (5 bases). CDR1 is SNHLY, CDR2 FYNNEI, per germline. The V end lost 0 bases, the J end lost 4 bases, and 12 bases lay between the germline ends. CDR3 length: 15 residues. The CDR3 bases are TGTGCCAGCAGTGAAGCGAAGGGGACGATCTATGGCTACACCTTC. This translates into CASSEAKGTIYGYTF.

This sequence joins TRBV5-1 and TRBJ2-5; 7 nucleotides agree with TRBD1. After removal of 5 bases from V and 1 base from J, the junction contained 11 bases not matched to a gene. This CDR3 has 16 amino acids. Germline-derived CDR1 and CDR2 are SGHRS and YFSETQ. The CDR3 DNA sequence: TGCGCCAGCAGACCAACGGGACAGTCAGTCCAAGAGACCCAGTACTTC. Amino acid sequence: CASRPTGQSVQETQYF.

CDR3 residues: CATSVSDHNSPLHF. CDR3 nucleotides: TGTGCCACCAGCGTATCGGACCATAATTCACCCCTCCACTTT. V and J are TRBV15 and TRBJ1-6; D is unclear. The CDR3 has 14 amino acids. Per the germline V gene, CDR1 is LNHNV and CDR2 is YYDKDF (reference sequence). V lost 5 bases to trimming and J lost 5 bases, with 10 bases between them.

This chain uses TRBV7-2 with TRBJ1-5; D is undetermined. CDR1 and CDR2 from the germline V gene are SGHTA and FQGNSA. The ends were cut back, 0 bases at V and 6 bases at J, with 6 bases in the middle. The CDR3 loop spans 13 amino acids. For the CDR3, the DNA is TGTGCCAGCAGCTTAGCGGCGGGTCAGCCCCAGCATTTT. Its translation: CASSLAAGQPQHF.

The chain uses TRBV6-1 and TRBJ2-5, with 8 positions matching TRBD1. Unmatched junction bases numbered 6, after V lost 4 bases and J lost 5 bases. The CDR3 runs to 14 residues. CDR1 is MNHNS and CDR2 is SASEGT in the germline V gene. The CDR3 sequence is CASSVTGDSETQYF. The DNA for the CDR3 is TGTGCCAGCAGTGTGACAGGGGATAGCGAGACCCAGTACTTC.

The CDR3: CASSVGVAGGPGQETQYF. The DNA of the CDR3 is TGTGCCAGCAGCGTAGGGGTAGCGGGAGGCCCGGGGCAAGAGACCCAGTACTTC. This chain connects TRBV9 to TRBJ2-5; TRBD2 agrees at 10 bases. After removal of 0 bases from V and 2 bases from J, the junction contained 10 bases not matched to a gene. The CDR3 has 18 residues. Germline V gene sequence: CDR1 SGDLS, CDR2 YYNGEE.

This clone was counted a single time. This chain connects TRBV10-2 to TRBJ2-7; D unresolved. V was cut by 0 bases and J by 0 bases, with 18 bases left in between. From germline, CDR1 is WSHSY and CDR2 SAAADI. The CDR3 contains 18 residues. The DNA for the CDR3 is TGCGCCAGCAGTGAGTCATTTTTGCGGACGAGAAGCTCCTACGAGCAGTACTTC. Its protein is CASSESFLRTRSSYEQYF.